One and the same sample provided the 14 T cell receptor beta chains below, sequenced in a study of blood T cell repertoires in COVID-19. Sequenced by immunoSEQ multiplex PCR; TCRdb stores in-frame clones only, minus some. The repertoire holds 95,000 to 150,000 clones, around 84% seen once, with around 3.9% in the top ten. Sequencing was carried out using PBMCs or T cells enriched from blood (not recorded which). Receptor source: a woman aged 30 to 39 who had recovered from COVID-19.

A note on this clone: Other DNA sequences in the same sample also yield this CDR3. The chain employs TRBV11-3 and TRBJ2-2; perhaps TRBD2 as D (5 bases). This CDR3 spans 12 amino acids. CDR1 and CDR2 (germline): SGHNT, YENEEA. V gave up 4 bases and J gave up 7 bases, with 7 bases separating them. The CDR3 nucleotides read TGTGCCAGCAGCTACCGGGACGGGGAGCTGTTTTTT. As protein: CASSYRDGELFF.

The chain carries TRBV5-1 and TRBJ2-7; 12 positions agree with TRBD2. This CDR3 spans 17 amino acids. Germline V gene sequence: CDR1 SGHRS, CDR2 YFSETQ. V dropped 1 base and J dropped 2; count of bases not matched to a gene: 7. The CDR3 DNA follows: TGCGCCAGCAGCTTGACTAGCGGGAGGCAACCGGCCTACGAGCAGTACTTC. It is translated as CASSLTSGRQPAYEQYF.

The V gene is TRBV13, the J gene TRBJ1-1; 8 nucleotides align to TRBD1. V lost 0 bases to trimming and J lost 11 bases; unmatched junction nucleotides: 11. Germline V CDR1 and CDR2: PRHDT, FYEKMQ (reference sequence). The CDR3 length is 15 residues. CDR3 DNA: TGTGCCAGCAGCTTAGGGCGGACAGGGAATAACTTTGCTTTCTTT. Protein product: CASSLGRTGNNFAFF.

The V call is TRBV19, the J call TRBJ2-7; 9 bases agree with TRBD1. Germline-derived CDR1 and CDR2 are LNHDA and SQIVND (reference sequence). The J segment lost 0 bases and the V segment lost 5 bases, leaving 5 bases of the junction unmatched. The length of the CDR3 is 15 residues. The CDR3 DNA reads TGTGCCAGTAGTTCGGGACAGGGTACCTCCTACGAGCAGTACTTC. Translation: CASSSGQGTSYEQYF.

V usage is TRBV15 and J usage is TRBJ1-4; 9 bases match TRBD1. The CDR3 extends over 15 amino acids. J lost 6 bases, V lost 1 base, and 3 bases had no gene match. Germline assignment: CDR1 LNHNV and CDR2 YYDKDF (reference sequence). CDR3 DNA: TGTGCCACCAGCAGAGTAGGGGACAGGGATGAAAAACTGTTTTTT. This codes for CATSRVGDRDEKLFF.

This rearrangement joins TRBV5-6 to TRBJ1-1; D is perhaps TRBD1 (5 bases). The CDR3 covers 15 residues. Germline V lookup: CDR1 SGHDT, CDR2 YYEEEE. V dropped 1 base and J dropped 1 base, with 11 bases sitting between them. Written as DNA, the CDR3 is TGTGCCAGCAGCTTGTTCTGGGGCGCGAACACTGAAGCTTTCTTT. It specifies CASSLFWGANTEAFF. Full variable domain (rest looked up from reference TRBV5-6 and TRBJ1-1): DAGVTQSPTHLIKTRGQQVTLRCSPKSGHDTVSWYQQALGQGPQFIFQYYEEEERQRGNFPDRFSGHQFPNYSSELNVNALLLGDSALYLCASSLFWGANTEAFFGQGTRLTVV.

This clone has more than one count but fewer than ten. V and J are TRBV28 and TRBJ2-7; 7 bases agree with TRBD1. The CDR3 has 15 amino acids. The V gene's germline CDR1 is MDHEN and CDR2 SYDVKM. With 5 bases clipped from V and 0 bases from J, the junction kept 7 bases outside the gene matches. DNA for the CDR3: TGTGCCAGCAGTCCTGGGGACAGCAGCTCCTACGAGCAGTACTTC. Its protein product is CASSPGDSSSYEQYF. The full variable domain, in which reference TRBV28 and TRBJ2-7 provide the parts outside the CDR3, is DVKVTQSSRYLVKRTGEKVFLECVQDMDHENMFWYRQDPGLGLRLIYFSYDVKMKEKGDIPEGYSVSREKKERFSLILESASTNQTSMYLCASSPGDSSSYEQYFGPGTRLTVT.

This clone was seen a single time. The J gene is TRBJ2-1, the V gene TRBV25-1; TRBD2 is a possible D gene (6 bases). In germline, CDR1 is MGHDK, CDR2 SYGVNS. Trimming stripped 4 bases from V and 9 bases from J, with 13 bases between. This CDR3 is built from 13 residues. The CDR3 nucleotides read TGTGCCAGCAGTGCGCCCGGGGGTGCTGAGCAGTTCTTC. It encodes CASSAPGGAEQFF.

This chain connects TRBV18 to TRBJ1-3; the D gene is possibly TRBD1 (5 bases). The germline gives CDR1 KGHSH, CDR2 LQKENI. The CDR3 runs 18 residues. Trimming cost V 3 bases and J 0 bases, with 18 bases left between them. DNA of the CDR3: TGTGCCAGCTCACCGTATAGGACACAGGACCACTCTGGAAACACCATATATTTT. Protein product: CASSPYRTQDHSGNTIYF.

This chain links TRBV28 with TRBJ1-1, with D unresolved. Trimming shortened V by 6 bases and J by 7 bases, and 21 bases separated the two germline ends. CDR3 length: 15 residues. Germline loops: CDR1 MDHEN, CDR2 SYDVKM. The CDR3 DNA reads TGTGCCAGCAGCTCCCAGCGAAGTATAAGGCTTGAAGCTTTCTTT. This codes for CASSSQRSIRLEAFF.

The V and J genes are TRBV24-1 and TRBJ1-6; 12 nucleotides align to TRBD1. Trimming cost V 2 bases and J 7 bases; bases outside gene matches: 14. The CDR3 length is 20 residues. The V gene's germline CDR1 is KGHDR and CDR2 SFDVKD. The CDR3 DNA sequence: TGTGCCACCAGTGATTCTCTGATCCGGGACAGGGGGCGCTGGAATTCACCCCTCCACTTT. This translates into CATSDSLIRDRGRWNSPLHF.

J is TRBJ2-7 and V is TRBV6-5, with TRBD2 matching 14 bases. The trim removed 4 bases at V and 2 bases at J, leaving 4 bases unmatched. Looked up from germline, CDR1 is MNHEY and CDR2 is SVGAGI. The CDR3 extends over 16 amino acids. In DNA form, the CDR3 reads TGTGCCAGCAGTTCCGGACTAGCGGGAGGACCCTACGAGCAGTACTTC. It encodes CASSSGLAGGPYEQYF.

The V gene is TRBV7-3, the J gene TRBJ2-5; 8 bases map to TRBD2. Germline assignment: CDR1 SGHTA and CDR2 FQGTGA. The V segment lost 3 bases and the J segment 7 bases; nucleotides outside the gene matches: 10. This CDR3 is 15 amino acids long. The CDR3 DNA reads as TGTGCCAGCAGCTTGGGGGGACTAGAGGTAGGGACCCAGTACTTC. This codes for CASSLGGLEVGTQYF.

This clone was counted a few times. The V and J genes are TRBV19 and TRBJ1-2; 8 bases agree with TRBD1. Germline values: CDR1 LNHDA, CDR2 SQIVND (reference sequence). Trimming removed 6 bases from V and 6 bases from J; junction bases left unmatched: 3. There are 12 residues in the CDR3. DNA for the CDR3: TGTGCCAGTAGCCAGGGACAGGATGGCTACACCTTC. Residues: CASSQGQDGYTF.